Sequencing of this TCR beta chain was carried out in a study of blood T cell repertoires in COVID-19. Study-level background: Acute and convalescent COVID-19 specimens originated in the United States, Italy and Spain.

This clone was picked up one time. Between the trimmed V and J ends, which lost 4 bases and 2 bases, there was a span of 12 bases. CDR3 length: 14 amino acids. Germline CDR1 and CDR2: SGHNT and YYREEE (reference sequence). Per the original methods: Estimation of nucleated cell counts was performed using reference gene primer amplification. The protocol was immunoSEQ multiplex PCR, while the TCRdb copy is restricted to in-frame clones and leaves out a portion. V, J and clone size were drawn from that table, and D and trimming were deduced from the DNA. This sample has about 140,000 clones, with roughly 80% found just once.

The source is a man aged 50-60 years with acute or convalescent COVID-19. The V gene is TRBV5-4, the J gene TRBJ2-5; possible D gene TRBD1, 6 bases. The sequencing input was peripheral blood. The CDR3 reads CASSAQGDQETQYF. The CDR3 nucleotides read TGTGCCAGCAGCGCACAGGGTGATCAAGAGACCCAGTACTTC.